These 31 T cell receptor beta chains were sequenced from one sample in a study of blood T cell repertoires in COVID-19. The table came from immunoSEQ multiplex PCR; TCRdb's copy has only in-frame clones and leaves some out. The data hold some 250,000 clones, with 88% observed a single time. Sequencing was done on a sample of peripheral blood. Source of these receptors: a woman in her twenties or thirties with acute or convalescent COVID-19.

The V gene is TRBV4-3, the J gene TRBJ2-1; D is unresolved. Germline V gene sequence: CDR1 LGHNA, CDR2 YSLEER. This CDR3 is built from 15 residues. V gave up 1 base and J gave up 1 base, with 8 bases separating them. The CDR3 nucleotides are TGCGCCAGCAGCCAAGGGGCCCTATCCTACAATGAGCAGTTCTTC. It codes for CASSQGALSYNEQFF.

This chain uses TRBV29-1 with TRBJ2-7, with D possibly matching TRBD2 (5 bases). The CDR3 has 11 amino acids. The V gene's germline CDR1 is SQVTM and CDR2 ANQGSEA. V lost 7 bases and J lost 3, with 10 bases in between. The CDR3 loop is CSAGVGYEQYF. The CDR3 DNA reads TGCAGCGCCGGGGTAGGCTACGAGCAGTACTTC.

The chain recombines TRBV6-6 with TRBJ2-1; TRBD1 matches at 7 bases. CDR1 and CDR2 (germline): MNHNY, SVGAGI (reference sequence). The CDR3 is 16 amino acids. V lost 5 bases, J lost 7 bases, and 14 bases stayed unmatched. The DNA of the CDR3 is TGTGCCAGCAGTATCGACAGGGCTACGGGTCGGAATGAGCAGTTCTTC. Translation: CASSIDRATGRNEQFF.

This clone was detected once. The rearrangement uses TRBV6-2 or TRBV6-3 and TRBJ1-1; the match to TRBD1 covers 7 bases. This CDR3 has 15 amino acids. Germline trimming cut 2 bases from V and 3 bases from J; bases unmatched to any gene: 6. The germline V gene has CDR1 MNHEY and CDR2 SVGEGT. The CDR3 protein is CASSYKPGQYTEAFF. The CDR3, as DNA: TGTGCCAGCAGTTACAAACCGGGACAGTACACTGAAGCTTTCTTT.

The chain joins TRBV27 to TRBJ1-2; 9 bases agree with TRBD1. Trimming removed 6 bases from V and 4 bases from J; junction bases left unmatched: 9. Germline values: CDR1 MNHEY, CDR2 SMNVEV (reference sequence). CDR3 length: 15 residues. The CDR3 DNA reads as TGTGCCAGCAGGAGACCCGGGACAGGGAGCTATGGCTACACCTTC. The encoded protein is CASRRPGTGSYGYTF.

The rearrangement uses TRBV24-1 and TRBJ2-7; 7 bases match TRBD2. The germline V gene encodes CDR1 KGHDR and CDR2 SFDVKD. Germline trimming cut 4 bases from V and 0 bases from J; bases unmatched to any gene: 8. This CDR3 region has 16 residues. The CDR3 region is CATSDPGVAGSYEQYF. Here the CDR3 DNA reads TGTGCCACCAGTGACCCTGGGGTAGCGGGCTCCTACGAGCAGTACTTC.

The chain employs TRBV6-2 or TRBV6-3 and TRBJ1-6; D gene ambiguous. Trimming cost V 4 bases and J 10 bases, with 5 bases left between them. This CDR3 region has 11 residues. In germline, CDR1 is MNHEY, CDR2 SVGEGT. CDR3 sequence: CASSSPSPLHF. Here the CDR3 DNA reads TGTGCCAGCAGTTCTCCCTCACCCCTCCACTTT.

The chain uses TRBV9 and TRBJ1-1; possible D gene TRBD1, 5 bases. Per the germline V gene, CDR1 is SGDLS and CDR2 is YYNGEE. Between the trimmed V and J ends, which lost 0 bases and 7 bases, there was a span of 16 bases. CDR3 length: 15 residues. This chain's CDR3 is CASSVEAGRMNEAFF. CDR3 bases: TGTGCCAGCAGCGTAGAGGCAGGGAGGATGAATGAAGCTTTCTTT.

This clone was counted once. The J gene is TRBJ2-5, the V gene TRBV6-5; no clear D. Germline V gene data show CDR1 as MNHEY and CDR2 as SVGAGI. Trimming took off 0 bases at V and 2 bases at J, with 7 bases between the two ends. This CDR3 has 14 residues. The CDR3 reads CASSYSGLQETQYF. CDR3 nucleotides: TGTGCCAGCAGTTACTCGGGCTTACAAGAGACCCAGTACTTC.

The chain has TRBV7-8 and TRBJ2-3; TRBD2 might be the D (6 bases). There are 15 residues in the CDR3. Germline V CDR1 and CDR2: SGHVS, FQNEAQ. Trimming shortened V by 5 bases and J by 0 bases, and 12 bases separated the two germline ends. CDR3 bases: TGTGCCAGCAGCAAAACCCTAGCGAGCACAGATACGCAGTATTTT. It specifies CASSKTLASTDTQYF.

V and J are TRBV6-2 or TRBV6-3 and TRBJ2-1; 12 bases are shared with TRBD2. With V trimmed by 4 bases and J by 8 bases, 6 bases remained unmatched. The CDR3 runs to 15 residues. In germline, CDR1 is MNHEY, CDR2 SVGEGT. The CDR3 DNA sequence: TGTGCCAGCAGTTCTAGCGGGAGGGGGGCGTATGAGCAGTTCTTC. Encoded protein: CASSSSGRGAYEQFF.

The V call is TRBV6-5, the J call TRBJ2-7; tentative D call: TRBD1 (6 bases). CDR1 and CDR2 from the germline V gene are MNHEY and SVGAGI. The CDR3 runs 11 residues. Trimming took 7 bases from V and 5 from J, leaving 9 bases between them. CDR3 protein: CASTYRDEQYF. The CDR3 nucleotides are TGTGCCAGCACCTACAGGGACGAGCAGTACTTC.

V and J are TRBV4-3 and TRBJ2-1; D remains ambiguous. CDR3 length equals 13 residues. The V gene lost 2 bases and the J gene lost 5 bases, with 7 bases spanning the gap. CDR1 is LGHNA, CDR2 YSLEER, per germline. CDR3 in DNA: TGCGCCAGCAGCCAACGGCGGCACAATGAGCAGTTCTTC. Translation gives CASSQRRHNEQFF.

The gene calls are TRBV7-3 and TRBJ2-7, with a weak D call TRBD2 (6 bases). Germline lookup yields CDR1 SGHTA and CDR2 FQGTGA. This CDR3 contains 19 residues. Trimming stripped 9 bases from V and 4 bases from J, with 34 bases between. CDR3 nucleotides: TGTGCCAGACCTGGGCTGGCCCTGGCGGGACTCCCTCGTTTGTACGAGCAGTACTTC. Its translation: CARPGLALAGLPRLYEQYF.

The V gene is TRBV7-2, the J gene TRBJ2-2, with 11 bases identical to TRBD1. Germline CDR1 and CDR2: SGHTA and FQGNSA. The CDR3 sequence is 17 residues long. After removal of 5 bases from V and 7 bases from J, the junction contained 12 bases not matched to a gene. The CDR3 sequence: CASSRAGQGVFGGELFF. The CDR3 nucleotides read TGTGCCAGCAGCAGAGCGGGACAGGGGGTTTTTGGCGGGGAGCTGTTTTTT.

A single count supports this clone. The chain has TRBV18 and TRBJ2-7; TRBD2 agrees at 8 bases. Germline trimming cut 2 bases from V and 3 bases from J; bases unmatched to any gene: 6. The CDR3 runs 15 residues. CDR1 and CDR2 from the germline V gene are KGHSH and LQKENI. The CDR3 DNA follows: TGTGCCAGCTCACCAAGTCTAGCGGGTAACTACGAGCAGTACTTC. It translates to CASSPSLAGNYEQYF.

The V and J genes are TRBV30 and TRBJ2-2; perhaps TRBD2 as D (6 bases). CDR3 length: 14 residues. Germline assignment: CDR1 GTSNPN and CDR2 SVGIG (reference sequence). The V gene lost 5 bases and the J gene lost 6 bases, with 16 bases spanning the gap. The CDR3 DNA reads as TGTGCCTGGTGCTGGGACTGCCAGTCCGGGGAGCTGTTTTTT. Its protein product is CAWCWDCQSGELFF.

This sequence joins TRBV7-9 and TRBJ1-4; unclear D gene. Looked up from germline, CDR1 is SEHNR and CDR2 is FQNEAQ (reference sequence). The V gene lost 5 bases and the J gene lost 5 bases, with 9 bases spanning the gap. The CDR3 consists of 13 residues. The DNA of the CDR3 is TGTGCCAGCAGCCCCCCTTTGAATGAAAAACTGTTTTTT. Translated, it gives CASSPPLNEKLFF.

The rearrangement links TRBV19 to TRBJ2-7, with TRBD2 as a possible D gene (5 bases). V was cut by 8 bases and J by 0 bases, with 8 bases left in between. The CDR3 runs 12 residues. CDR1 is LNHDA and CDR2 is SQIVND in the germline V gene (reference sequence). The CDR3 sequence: CASGGLSYEQYF. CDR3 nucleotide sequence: TGTGCCAGTGGAGGTCTCTCCTACGAGCAGTACTTC.

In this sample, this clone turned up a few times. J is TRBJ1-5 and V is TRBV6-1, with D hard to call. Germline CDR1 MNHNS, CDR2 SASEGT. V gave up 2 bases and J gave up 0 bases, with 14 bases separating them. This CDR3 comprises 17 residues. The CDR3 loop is CASSEWATVNSNQPQHF. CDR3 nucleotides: TGTGCCAGCAGTGAATGGGCAACGGTGAATAGCAATCAGCCCCAGCATTTT.

Here the CDR3 reads CASGYAGGTEAFF. CDR3 sequence (DNA): TGTGCTAGTGGTTATGCAGGGGGGACTGAAGCTTTCTTT. This chain uses TRBV12-5 with TRBJ1-1, with 7 bases identical to TRBD1. There are 13 residues in the CDR3. The V segment lost 4 bases and the J segment 5 bases; nucleotides outside the gene matches: 4. Per germline, CDR1 LGHNT and CDR2 FRNRAP.

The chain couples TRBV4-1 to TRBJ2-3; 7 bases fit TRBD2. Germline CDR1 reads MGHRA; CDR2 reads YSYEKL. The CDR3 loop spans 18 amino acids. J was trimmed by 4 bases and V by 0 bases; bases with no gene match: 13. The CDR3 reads CASSQDFGQGGPPDTQYF. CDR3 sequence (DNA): TGCGCCAGCAGCCAAGATTTCGGTCAGGGAGGGCCCCCAGATACGCAGTATTTT.

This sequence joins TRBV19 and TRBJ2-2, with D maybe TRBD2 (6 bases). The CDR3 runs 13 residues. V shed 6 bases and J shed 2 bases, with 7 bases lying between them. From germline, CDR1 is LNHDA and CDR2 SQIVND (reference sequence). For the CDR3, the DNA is TGTGCCAGTAGGACTAGAAACACCGGGGAGCTGTTTTTT. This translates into CASRTRNTGELFF.

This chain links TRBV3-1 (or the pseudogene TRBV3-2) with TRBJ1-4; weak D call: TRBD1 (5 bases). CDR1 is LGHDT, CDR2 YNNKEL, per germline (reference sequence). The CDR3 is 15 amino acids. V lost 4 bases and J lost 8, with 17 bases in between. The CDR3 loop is CASSRSPDSGEKLFF. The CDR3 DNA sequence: TGTGCCAGCAGCCGTTCCCCCGACAGTGGCGAAAAACTGTTTTTT.

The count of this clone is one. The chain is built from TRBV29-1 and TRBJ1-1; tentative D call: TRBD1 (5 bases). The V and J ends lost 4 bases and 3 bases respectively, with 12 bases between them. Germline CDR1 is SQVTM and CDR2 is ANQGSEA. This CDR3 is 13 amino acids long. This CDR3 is CSVVDGGYTEAFF. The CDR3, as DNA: TGCAGCGTTGTTGACGGGGGGTACACTGAAGCTTTCTTT. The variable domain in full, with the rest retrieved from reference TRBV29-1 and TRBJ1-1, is SAVISQKPSRDICQRGTSLTIQCQVDSQVTMMFWYRQQPGQSLTLIATANQGSEATYESGFVIDKFPISRPNLTFSTLTVSNMSPEDSSIYLCSVVDGGYTEAFFGQGTRLTVV.

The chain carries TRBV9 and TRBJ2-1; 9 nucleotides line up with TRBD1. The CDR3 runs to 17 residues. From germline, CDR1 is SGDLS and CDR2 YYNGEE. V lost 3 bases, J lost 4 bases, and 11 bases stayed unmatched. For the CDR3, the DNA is TGTGCCAGCAGCGAGACCGGGACAGGGTTGTCGTACAATGAGCAGTTCTTC. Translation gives CASSETGTGLSYNEQFF. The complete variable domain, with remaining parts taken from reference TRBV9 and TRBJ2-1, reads DSGVTQTPKHLITATGQRVTLRCSPRSGDLSVYWYQQSLDQGLQFLIQYYNGEERAKGNILERFSAQQFPDLHSELNLSSLELGDSALYFCASSETGTGLSYNEQFFGPGTRLTVL.

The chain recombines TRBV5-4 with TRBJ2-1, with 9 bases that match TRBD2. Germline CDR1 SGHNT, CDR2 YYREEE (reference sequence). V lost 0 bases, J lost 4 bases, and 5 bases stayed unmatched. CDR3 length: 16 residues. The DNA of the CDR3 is TGTGCCAGCAGCTTGGGGGTGGCGGGAGGGTACAATGAGCAGTTCTTC. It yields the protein CASSLGVAGGYNEQFF.

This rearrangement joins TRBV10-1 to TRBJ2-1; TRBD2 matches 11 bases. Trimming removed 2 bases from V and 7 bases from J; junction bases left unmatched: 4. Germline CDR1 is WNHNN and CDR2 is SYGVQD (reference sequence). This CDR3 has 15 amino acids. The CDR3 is CASSEIASGRNEQFF. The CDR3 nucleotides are TGCGCCAGCAGTGAGATCGCTAGCGGGAGGAATGAGCAGTTCTTC.

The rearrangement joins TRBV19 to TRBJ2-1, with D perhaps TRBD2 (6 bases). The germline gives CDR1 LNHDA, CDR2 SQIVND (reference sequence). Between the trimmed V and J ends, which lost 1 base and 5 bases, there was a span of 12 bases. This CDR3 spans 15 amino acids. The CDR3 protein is CASSIGQRAHNEQFF. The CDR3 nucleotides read TGTGCCAGTAGTATAGGGCAGCGGGCCCACAATGAGCAGTTCTTC.

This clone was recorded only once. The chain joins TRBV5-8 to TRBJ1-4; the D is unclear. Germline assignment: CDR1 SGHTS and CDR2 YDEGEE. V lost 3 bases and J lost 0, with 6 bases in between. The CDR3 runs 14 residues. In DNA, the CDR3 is TGTGCCAGCAGCTCTGCGGCAACTAATGAAAAACTGTTTTTT. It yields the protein CASSSAATNEKLFF.

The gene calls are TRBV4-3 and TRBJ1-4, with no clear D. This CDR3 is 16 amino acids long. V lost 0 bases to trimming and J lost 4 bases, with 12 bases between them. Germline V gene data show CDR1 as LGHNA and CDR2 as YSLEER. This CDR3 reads CASSQDGTESNEKLFF. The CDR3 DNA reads TGCGCCAGCAGCCAAGATGGTACAGAGAGTAATGAAAAACTGTTTTTT.